One and the same sample provided the 12 T cell receptor beta chains below, sequenced in a study of blood T cell repertoires in COVID-19. This table comes from immunoSEQ multiplex PCR, and its TCRdb copy is limited to in-frame clones, with some not included. This table holds approximately 350,000 clones, about 90% found once. Sequences were obtained from PBMCs or T cells enriched from blood (not recorded which). Receptor source: a woman aged 30 to 39 who had recovered from COVID-19.

The V gene is TRBV28, the J gene TRBJ2-5; 7 positions match TRBD2. Looked up from germline, CDR1 is MDHEN and CDR2 is SYDVKM. The CDR3 consists of 16 residues. The ends lost 6 bases at V and 4 bases at J; junction bases unmatched: 14. The CDR3 reads CASSPGGGGTGETQYF. The CDR3 DNA sequence: TGTGCCAGCAGCCCTGGGGGGGGAGGCACGGGAGAGACCCAGTACTTC.

This clone was detected only once. The chain recombines TRBV5-5 with TRBJ2-7; D is ambiguous. Deletions cut 2 bases from V and 5 bases from J, with 11 bases between. Germline V gene sequence: CDR1 SGHKS, CDR2 YYEKEE (reference sequence). This CDR3 spans 13 amino acids. The CDR3 region is CASSLEAVNEQYF. DNA of the CDR3: TGTGCCAGCAGCTTAGAGGCGGTTAACGAGCAGTACTTC.

V and J are TRBV10-1 and TRBJ1-1; weak D call: TRBD1 (5 bases). The CDR3 spans 15 residues. CDR1 and CDR2 (germline): WNHNN, SYGVQD (reference sequence). Trimming removed 0 bases from V and 6 bases from J, with 14 bases in between. The CDR3 region has the DNA TGCGCCAGCAGTGAGTCGGGGAGGGGTTCCGCTGAAGCTTTCTTT. Amino acids: CASSESGRGSAEAFF.

The J gene is TRBJ2-3, the V gene TRBV1; the D call in the table, TRBD2, was not verified against the DNA. TRBV1 is tagged as a pseudogene. The CDR3 has 14 residues. The CDR3: CTSSQDRLADTQYF. CDR3 DNA: TGCACCAGCAGCCAAGATAGACTAGCAGATACGCAGTATTTT.

The chain combines TRBV5-1 with TRBJ2-1, with 13 bases identical to TRBD2. CDR3 size: 18 residues. Germline V gene data show CDR1 as SGHRS and CDR2 as YFSETQ. V trimming: 2 bases; J trimming: 1 base; junction bases outside the gene matches: 6. The CDR3 is CASSFTGTSGVSYNEQFF. The CDR3 DNA reads as TGCGCCAGCAGCTTTACCGGGACTAGCGGGGTTTCCTACAATGAGCAGTTCTTC.

The V call is TRBV19, the J call TRBJ1-5, with D perhaps matching TRBD1 (5 bases). The CDR3 sequence is 13 residues long. V was trimmed by 6 bases and J by 1 base, leaving 7 bases between them. CDR1 LNHDA and CDR2 SQIVND come from the germline V gene (reference sequence). The CDR3 is CASRRGSNQPQHF. The DNA of the CDR3 is TGTGCCAGTAGGCGGGGGAGCAATCAGCCCCAGCATTTT.

The J gene is TRBJ2-1, the V gene TRBV7-3; TRBD2 matches 8 bases. Germline CDR1 SGHTA, CDR2 FQGTGA. This CDR3 has 14 amino acids. The junction had 3 bases not matched to a gene; V was cut back by 3 bases and J by 5 bases. The CDR3 reads CASSFSGADNEQFF. CDR3 DNA: TGTGCCAGCAGCTTTAGCGGGGCCGACAATGAGCAGTTCTTC.

In its sample, this clone was seen once. V is TRBV9 and J is TRBJ2-3; a possible D gene is TRBD1 (7 bases). The V end was cut by 0 bases, the J end by 4 bases, with 12 bases between. From germline, CDR1 is SGDLS and CDR2 YYNGEE. The CDR3 is 15 amino acids. The DNA of the CDR3 is TGTGCCAGCAGCGTAGAAGCAGGGGGGTCAGATACGCAGTATTTT. The encoded protein is CASSVEAGGSDTQYF.

This clone was detected only once. This chain links TRBV7-9 with TRBJ1-3, with 10 bases identical to TRBD1. This CDR3 has 16 amino acids. J lost 4 bases, V lost 5 bases, and 8 bases had no gene match. CDR1 SEHNR and CDR2 FQNEAQ come from the germline V gene (reference sequence). As DNA, the CDR3 is TGTGCCAGCAGCCTGGGGACAGGGGCAAGAGGAAACACCATATATTTT. It encodes CASSLGTGARGNTIYF. The full variable domain, its missing parts supplied by reference TRBV7-9 and TRBJ1-3, is DTGVSQNPRHKITKRGQNVTFRCDPISEHNRLYWYRQTLGQGPEFLTYFQNEAQLEKSRLLSDRFSAERPKGSFSTLEIQRTEQGDSAMYLCASSLGTGARGNTIYFGEGSWLTVV.

V and J are TRBV6-5 and TRBJ2-5; 8 bases are shared with TRBD1. Losses at the gene ends were 5 bases for V and 9 bases for J; bases not matched to a gene: 8. In germline, CDR1 is MNHEY, CDR2 SVGAGI. This CDR3 contains 13 residues. DNA for the CDR3: TGTGCCAGCAGTCCCAGGACAGGGCTGGCCCAGTACTTC. Its protein is CASSPRTGLAQYF.

This rearrangement joins TRBV7-9 to TRBJ1-1; 9 bases line up with TRBD1. CDR3 length: 15 amino acids. CDR1 is SEHNR, CDR2 FQNEAQ, per germline (reference sequence). The V gene end was trimmed by 6 bases and the J gene end by 6 bases; junction bases not matched to a gene: 11. This CDR3 reads CASRGLQGAQAEAFF. CDR3 sequence (DNA): TGTGCCAGCAGGGGTTTACAGGGGGCGCAGGCTGAAGCTTTCTTT.

V is TRBV14 and J is TRBJ2-7; TRBD1 matches at 9 bases. Per the germline V gene, CDR1 is SGHDN and CDR2 is FVKESK. This CDR3 contains 14 residues. V lost 1 base to trimming and J lost 8 bases; unmatched junction nucleotides: 6. The CDR3 loop reads CASSQAGTGKKQYF. The CDR3 DNA reads TGTGCCAGCAGCCAAGCCGGGACAGGGAAAAAGCAGTACTTC.